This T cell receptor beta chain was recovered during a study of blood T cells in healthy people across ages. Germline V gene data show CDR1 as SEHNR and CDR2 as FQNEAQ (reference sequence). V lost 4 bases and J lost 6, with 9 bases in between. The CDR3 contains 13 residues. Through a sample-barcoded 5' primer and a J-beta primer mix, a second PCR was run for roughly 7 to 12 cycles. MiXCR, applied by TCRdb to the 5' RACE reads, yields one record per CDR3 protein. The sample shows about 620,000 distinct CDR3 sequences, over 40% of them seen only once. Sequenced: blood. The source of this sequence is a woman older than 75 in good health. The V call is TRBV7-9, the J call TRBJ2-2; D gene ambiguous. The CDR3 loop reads CASSSLLSGELFF. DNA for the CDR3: TGTGCCAGCAGCTCCCTCCTCTCCGGGGAGCTGTTTTTT.